The source of this TCR beta chain is a study of control samples from healthy donors and cancer patients. CDR3 size: 14 residues. Between the trimmed V and J ends, which lost 3 bases and 1 base, there was a span of 9 bases. Germline V gene lookup returns CDR1 KGHSH and CDR2 LQKENI. Assay: immunoSEQ multiplex PCR; the TCRdb copy retains only in-frame clones and omits some. This table has about 80,000 clones, about 79% appearing once. The chain combines TRBV18 with TRBJ2-5; D gene uncertain. The clonotype comes from a man aged 55 to 70 with head and neck cancer. The sequencing sample was made of PBMCs. The CDR3 region has the DNA TGTGCCAGCTCACCGGGCCCCGCCCAAGAGACCCAGTACTTC. Its protein product is CASSPGPAQETQYF.